This T cell receptor beta chain appears in the sequencing data of a study of blood T cell repertoires in COVID-19. Background on the study: Samples of COVID-19 (acute and convalescent) were obtained from the United States, Italy and Spain. The cDNA or gDNA used as material had been derived from T cells, B-cell-depleted T cells, or PBMCs.

TCRdb's table, derived via immunoSEQ multiplex PCR, lists solely in-frame clones and lacks some. The sample gives a few hundred thousand clones, nearly 90% of which show up once; around 4.6% is in the top ten. The ends were cut back, 5 bases at V and 3 bases at J, with 11 bases in the middle. This CDR3 comprises 13 residues. This clone occurred once. The TCR was taken from a woman aged 40 to 49 who had recovered from COVID-19. V is TRBV23-1 and J is TRBJ2-7, with D perhaps matching TRBD2 (6 bases). TRBV23-1 is identified as an open reading frame with a role that is uncertain. Sequences were obtained from peripheral blood. Here the CDR3 reads CASSYGGLYEQYV. The DNA for the CDR3 is TGCGCCAGCAGTTATGGAGGGCTCTACGAGCAGTACGTC.